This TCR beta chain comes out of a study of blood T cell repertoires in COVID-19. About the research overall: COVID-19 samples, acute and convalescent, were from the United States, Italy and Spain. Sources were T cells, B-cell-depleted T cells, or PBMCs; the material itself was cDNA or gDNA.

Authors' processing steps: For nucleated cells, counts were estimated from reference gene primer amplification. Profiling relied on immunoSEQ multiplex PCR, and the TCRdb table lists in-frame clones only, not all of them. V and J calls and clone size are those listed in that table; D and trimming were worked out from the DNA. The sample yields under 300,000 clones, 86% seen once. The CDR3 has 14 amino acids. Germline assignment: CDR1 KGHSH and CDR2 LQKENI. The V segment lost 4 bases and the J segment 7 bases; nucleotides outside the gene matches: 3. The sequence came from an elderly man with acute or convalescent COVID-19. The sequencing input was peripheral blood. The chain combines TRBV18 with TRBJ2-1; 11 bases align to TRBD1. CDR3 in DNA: TGTGCCAGCTCACAAGGACAGGGGGCAAATGAGCAGTTCTTC. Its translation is CASSQGQGANEQFF.